Shown below are 15 T cell receptor beta chains from a single sample sequenced in a study of blood T cell repertoires in COVID-19. Assay used: immunoSEQ multiplex PCR; TCRdb lists only in-frame clones, some missing. The table records about 150,000 clones, 84% of them present only once. The sample comprised peripheral blood. The receptors were gathered from a woman in her forties or fifties with acute or convalescent COVID-19.

The V call is TRBV28, the J call TRBJ1-4, with 7 bases lining up with TRBD1. The CDR3 is 15 residues long. Germline CDR1 reads MDHEN; CDR2 reads SYDVKM. Trimming removed 5 bases from V and 5 bases from J; junction bases left unmatched: 8. The CDR3 sequence is CASSPPAGGNEKLFF. CDR3 nucleotides: TGTGCCAGCAGTCCCCCCGCAGGGGGAAATGAAAAACTGTTTTTT.

This rearrangement joins TRBV5-5 to TRBJ2-3, with D unresolved. CDR3 length: 12 residues. Germline V lookup: CDR1 SGHKS, CDR2 YYEKEE (reference sequence). Trimming removed 5 bases from V and 4 bases from J, with 8 bases in between. CDR3 bases: TGTGCCAGCAGGGCGGCGGCAGATACGCAGTATTTT. Translation gives CASRAAADTQYF.

The chain uses TRBV2 and TRBJ1-5; D is uncertain. This CDR3 has 13 amino acids. Trimming pared 8 bases from V and 2 bases from J, leaving 10 bases between. CDR1 SNHLY and CDR2 FYNNEI come from the germline V gene. CDR3 DNA: TGTGCCAGCCGGGAATTCGGCAATCAGCCCCAGCATTTT. It translates to CASREFGNQPQHF.

The rearrangement links TRBV11-2 to TRBJ1-2; D is unclear. Trimming cost V 1 base and J 8 bases, with 11 bases left between them. This CDR3 is built from 13 residues. Germline V gene sequence: CDR1 SGHAT, CDR2 FQNNGV. CDR3 sequence: CASSLGEESGYTF. CDR3 sequence (DNA): TGTGCCAGCAGCTTAGGGGAGGAAAGCGGCTACACCTTC.

In DNA, the CDR3 is TGTGCCAGCAGCCAAGAGCGTCGGACTAGCGGATTCGAGCAGTACTTC. This translates into CASSQERRTSGFEQYF. The chain employs TRBV3-1 (or the pseudogene TRBV3-2) and TRBJ2-7, with 10 bases lining up with TRBD2. The CDR3 sequence is 16 residues long. Germline V CDR1 and CDR2: LGHDT, YNNKEL (reference sequence). V lost 0 bases to trimming and J lost 6 bases; unmatched junction nucleotides: 8.

The chain combines TRBV19 with TRBJ1-1; 11 positions agree with TRBD1. V was pared by 5 bases and J by 1 base, with 6 bases of the junction left unmatched. In germline, CDR1 is LNHDA, CDR2 SQIVND (reference sequence). The CDR3 is 16 amino acids. The CDR3 DNA reads as TGTGCCAGTAGTCCGGGGACAGGGGGGTCGAACACTGAAGCTTTCTTT. As protein: CASSPGTGGSNTEAFF.

The genes are TRBV4-3 and TRBJ2-7, with 8 positions matching TRBD2. V shed 1 base, J shed 7 bases, and the junction held 12 bases outside the gene matches. Germline V gives CDR1 LGHNA, CDR2 YSLEER. CDR3 length equals 16 residues. The CDR3, as DNA: TGCGCCAGCAGCCAAGGAGACATAGCGGGGACCAGGGAGCAGTACTTC. This sequence encodes CASSQGDIAGTREQYF.

The V call is TRBV7-3, the J call TRBJ2-6; TRBD1 is a possible D gene (6 bases). Germline V gives CDR1 SGHTA, CDR2 FQGTGA. CDR3 size: 16 residues. V was trimmed by 4 bases and J by 4 bases, leaving 14 bases between them. The CDR3 coding sequence is TGTGCCAGCAGCTATATTTCAGGGGTAGGGGCCAACGTCCTGACTTTC. This encodes CASSYISGVGANVLTF.

The chain employs TRBV20-1 and TRBJ1-1; D is unclear. Germline loops: CDR1 DFQATT, CDR2 SNEGSKA (reference sequence). The CDR3 is 11 residues long. Trimming took 0 bases from V and 11 from J, leaving 10 bases between them. This CDR3 reads CSARDLIGAFF. CDR3 sequence (DNA): TGCAGTGCTAGAGATTTAATCGGGGCTTTCTTT.

The V and J genes are TRBV12-3 or TRBV12-4 and TRBJ1-5; D is undetermined. V shed 3 bases and J shed 4 bases, with 7 bases lying between them. The CDR3 consists of 13 residues. Written as DNA, the CDR3 is TGTGCCAGCAGTTTCTCCTTGAATCAGCCCCAGCATTTT. It codes for CASSFSLNQPQHF.

This rearrangement joins TRBV5-8 to TRBJ1-4, with D possibly being TRBD1 (6 bases). Germline V gene data show CDR1 as SGHTS and CDR2 as YDEGEE. The CDR3 loop spans 14 amino acids. V lost 2 bases to trimming and J lost 8 bases, with 13 bases between them. The CDR3 nucleotides read TGTGCCAGCAGCTTTTTACAGGGAAGGGAAAAACTGTTTTTT. This sequence encodes CASSFLQGREKLFF. The full variable domain, in which reference TRBV5-8 and TRBJ1-4 provide the parts outside the CDR3, is EAGVTQSPTHLIKTRGQQATLRCSPISGHTSVYWYQQALGLGLQFLLWYDEGEERNRGNFPPRFSGRQFPNYSSELNVNALELEDSALYLCASSFLQGREKLFFGSGTQLSVL.

This clone occurred once. V and J are TRBV11-2 and TRBJ2-5, with 9 nucleotides matching TRBD2. The trim removed 6 bases at V and 4 bases at J, leaving 9 bases unmatched. The CDR3 runs to 15 residues. Germline assignment: CDR1 SGHAT and CDR2 FQNNGV. CDR3 sequence (DNA): TGTGCCAGCAGAGGGCGGGAGGGCGACGGAGAGACCCAGTACTTC. It specifies CASRGREGDGETQYF.

The chain is built from TRBV4-3 and TRBJ1-4, with a possible D match to TRBD1 (5 bases). Germline V gene lookup returns CDR1 LGHNA and CDR2 YSLEER. V was clipped by 0 bases and J by 0 bases, with 14 bases between them. The CDR3 consists of 18 residues. This chain's CDR3 is CASSQDLGGVATNEKLFF. DNA of the CDR3: TGCGCCAGCAGCCAAGATCTGGGAGGGGTCGCAACTAATGAAAAACTGTTTTTT.

The rearrangement uses TRBV7-6 and TRBJ2-3; possible D gene TRBD2, 6 bases. The CDR3 extends over 15 amino acids. CDR1 SGHVS and CDR2 FNYEAQ come from the germline V gene. V shed 1 base and J shed 2 bases, with 10 bases lying between them. The CDR3 region has the DNA TGTGCCAGCAGCTTAGATAGCGGTTACACAGATACGCAGTATTTT. Translating it yields CASSLDSGYTDTQYF.

This rearrangement joins TRBV10-1 to TRBJ2-6; a weak D match, TRBD1 (6 bases). Germline values: CDR1 WNHNN, CDR2 SYGVQD (reference sequence). Trimming shortened V by 3 bases and J by 0 bases, and 15 bases separated the two germline ends. This CDR3 is 18 amino acids long. The CDR3 DNA follows: TGCGCCAGCAGTGACGCCGGGACAAAGCACTCTGGGGCCAACGTCCTGACTTTC. This codes for CASSDAGTKHSGANVLTF.